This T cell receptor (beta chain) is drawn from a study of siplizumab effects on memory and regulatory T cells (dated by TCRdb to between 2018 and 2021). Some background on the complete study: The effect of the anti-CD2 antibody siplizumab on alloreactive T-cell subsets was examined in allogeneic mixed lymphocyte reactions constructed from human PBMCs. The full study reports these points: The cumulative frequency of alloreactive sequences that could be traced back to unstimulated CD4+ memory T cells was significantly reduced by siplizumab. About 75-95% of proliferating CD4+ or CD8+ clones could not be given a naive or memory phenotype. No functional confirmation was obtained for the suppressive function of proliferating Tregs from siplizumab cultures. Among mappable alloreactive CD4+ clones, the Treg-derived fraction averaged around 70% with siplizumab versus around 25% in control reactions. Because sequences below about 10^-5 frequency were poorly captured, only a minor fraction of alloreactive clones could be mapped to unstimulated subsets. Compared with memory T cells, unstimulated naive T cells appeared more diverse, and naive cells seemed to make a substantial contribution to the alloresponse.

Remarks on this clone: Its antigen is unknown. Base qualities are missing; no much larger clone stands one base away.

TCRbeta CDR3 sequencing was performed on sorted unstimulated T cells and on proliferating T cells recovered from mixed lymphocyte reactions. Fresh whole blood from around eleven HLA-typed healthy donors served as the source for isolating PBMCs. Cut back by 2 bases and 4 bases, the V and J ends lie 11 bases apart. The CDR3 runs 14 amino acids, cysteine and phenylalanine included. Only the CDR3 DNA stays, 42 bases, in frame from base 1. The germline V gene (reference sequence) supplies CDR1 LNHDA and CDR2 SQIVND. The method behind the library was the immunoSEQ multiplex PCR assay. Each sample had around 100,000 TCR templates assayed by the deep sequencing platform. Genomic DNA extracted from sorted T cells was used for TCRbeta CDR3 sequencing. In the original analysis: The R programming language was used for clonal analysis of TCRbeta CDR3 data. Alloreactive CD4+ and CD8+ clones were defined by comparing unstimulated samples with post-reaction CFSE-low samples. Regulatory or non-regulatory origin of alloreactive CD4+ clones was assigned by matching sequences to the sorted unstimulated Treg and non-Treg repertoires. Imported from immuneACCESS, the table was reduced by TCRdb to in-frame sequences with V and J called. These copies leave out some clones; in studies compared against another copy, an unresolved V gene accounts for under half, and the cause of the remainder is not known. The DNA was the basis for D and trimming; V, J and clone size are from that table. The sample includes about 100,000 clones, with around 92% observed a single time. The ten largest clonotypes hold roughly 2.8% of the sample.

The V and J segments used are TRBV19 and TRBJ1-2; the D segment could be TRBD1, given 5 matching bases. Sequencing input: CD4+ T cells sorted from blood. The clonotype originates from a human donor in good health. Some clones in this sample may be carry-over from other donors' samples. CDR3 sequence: CASSIFGAVYGYTF. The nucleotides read TGTGCCAGTAGTATATTCGGGGCGGTCTATGGCTACACCTTC.